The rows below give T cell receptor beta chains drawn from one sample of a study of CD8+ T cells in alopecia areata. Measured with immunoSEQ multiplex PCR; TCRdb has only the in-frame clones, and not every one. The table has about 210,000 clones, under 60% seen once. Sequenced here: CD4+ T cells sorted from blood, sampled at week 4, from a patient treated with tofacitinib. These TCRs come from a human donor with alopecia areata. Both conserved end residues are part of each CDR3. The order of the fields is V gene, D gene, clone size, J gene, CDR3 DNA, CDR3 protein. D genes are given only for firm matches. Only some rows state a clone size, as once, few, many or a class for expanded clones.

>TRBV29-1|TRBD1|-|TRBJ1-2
TGCAGCGTTGTAGACGCAGGGGGGAATGGCTACACCTTC
CSVVDAGGNGYTF
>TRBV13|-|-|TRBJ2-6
TGTGCCAGCAGCCCTAGACGGGCGATCCTCTCTGGGGCCAACGTCCTGACTTTC
CASSPRRAILSGANVLTF
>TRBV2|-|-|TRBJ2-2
TGTGCCAGCAGTGATAGCGGGGAGCTGTTTTTT
CASSDSGELFF
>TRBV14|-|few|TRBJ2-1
TGTGCCAGCAGGGGGGCCCCCTACAATGAGCAGTTCTTC
CASRGAPYNEQFF
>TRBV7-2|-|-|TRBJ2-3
TGTGCCAGCAGCTACCCGGGACTAGATACGCAGTATTTT
CASSYPGLDTQYF
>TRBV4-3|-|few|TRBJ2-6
TGCGCCAGCAGCCAAGATCCCGCAGGGCCCGGGGCCAACGTCCTGACTTTC
CASSQDPAGPGANVLTF
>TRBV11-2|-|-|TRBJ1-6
TGTGCCAGCAGCTTAGTAGCCTCACCCCTCCACTTT
CASSLVASPLHF
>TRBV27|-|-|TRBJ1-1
TGTGCCAGCAGTTTTTCCCGGGATGGCACTGAAGCTTTCTTT
CASSFSRDGTEAFF
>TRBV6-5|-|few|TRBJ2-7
TGTGCCTCCCTTCTCGGGGACAACTCCTACGAGCAGTACTTC
CASLLGDNSYEQYF
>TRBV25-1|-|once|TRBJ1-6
TGTGCCAGCAGTGATTTAAGCAGTACCGGGACGGCGGCCCTCCACTTT
CASSDLSSTGTAALHF
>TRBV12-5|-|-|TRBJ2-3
TGTGCTAGTGGTTTGCCCAGGGACGTCGGAGATACGCAGTATTTT
CASGLPRDVGDTQYF
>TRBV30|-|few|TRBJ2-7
TGTGCCTGGAGTGCACCTGGCCAGAACTACGAGCAGTACTTC
CAWSAPGQNYEQYF
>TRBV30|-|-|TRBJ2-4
TGTGCCTGGAGTGGGGCAAACATTCAGTACTTC
CAWSGANIQYF
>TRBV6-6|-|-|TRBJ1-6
TGTGCCAGCAACCTAGACAGCTCCTATAATTCACCCCTCCACTTT
CASNLDSSYNSPLHF